This T cell receptor beta chain came from a study of blood T cell repertoires in COVID-19. Trimming stripped 0 bases from V and 2 bases from J, with 11 bases between. Germline CDR1 and CDR2: MGHRA and YSYEKL. This CDR3 comprises 16 residues. TCRdb keeps only in-frame clones here, not all; method: immunoSEQ multiplex PCR. The sample has about 160,000 clones, more than 75% seen once. This clone is a singleton in its sample. The J gene is TRBJ2-1, the V gene TRBV4-1, with D possibly being TRBD1 (6 bases). Sequenced: peripheral blood. The origin of this receptor is a woman aged 70-85 years with COVID-19, enrolled during active disease. The CDR3 sequence: CASSQERTETYNEQFF. The CDR3 DNA reads as TGCGCCAGCAGCCAAGAACGGACAGAAACCTACAATGAGCAGTTCTTC.